The present entry profiles one T cell receptor (beta chain) with its context. These data are taken from a study of blood T cell repertoires in COVID-19. Study-wide context: COVID-19 samples, acute and convalescent, were from the United States, Italy and Spain. Sources were T cells, B-cell-depleted T cells, or PBMCs; the material itself was cDNA or gDNA.

Source study methods: Amplified reference gene primers provided the basis for estimating nucleated cell counts. Libraries were prepared by immunoSEQ multiplex PCR; TCRdb keeps only in-frame clonotypes and omits some of them. The V and J calls and clone size come from that table; D and trimming were worked out from the DNA. The data hold around 140,000 clones, with 80% to 85% observed a single time. The CDR3 totals 16 residues. The V segment lost 4 bases and the J segment 5 bases; nucleotides outside the gene matches: 11. CDR1 and CDR2 (germline): LNHDA, SQIVND (reference sequence). The chain combines TRBV19 with TRBJ1-1; 9 bases align to TRBD1. The sequenced sample consisted of peripheral blood. The sequence was obtained from an older woman with active or convalescent COVID-19. CDR3 protein: CASSSLQQGARTEAFF. The CDR3, as DNA: TGTGCCAGTAGTAGCCTGCAACAGGGGGCGCGGACTGAAGCTTTCTTT.